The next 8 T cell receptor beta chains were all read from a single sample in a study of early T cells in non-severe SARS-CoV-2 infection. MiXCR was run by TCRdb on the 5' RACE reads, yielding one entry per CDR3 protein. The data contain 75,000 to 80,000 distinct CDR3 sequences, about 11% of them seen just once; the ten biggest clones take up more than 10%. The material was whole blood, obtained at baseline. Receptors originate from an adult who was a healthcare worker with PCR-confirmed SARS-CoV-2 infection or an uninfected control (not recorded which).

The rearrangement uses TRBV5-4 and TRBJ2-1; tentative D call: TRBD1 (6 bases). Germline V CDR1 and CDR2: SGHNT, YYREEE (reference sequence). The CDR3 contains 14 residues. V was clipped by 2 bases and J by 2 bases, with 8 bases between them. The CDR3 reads CASSLRTAYNEQFF. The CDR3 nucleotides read TGTGCCAGCAGCTTAAGGACAGCCTACAATGAGCAGTTCTTC.

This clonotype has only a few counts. Here the CDR3 DNA reads TGTGCCAGCAGCCTGGGACTAGCGGGCTCCGAGCAGTACTTC. It translates to CASSLGLAGSEQYF. The chain combines TRBV3-1 with TRBJ2-7; 12 bases are a match to TRBD2. There are 14 residues in the CDR3. The germline V gene encodes CDR1 LGHDT and CDR2 YNNKEL (reference sequence). The J segment lost 6 bases and the V segment lost 4 bases, leaving 4 bases of the junction unmatched.

This chain's CDR3 is CASSLVLMKSTDTQYF. In DNA, the CDR3 is TGCGCCAGCAGCTTGGTGCTGATGAAAAGCACAGATACGCAGTATTTT. J is TRBJ2-3 and V is TRBV5-1; D is unresolved. CDR1 and CDR2 from the germline V gene are SGHRS and YFSETQ. V lost 0 bases and J 0 bases, leaving 11 bases between the germline ends. This CDR3 contains 16 residues.

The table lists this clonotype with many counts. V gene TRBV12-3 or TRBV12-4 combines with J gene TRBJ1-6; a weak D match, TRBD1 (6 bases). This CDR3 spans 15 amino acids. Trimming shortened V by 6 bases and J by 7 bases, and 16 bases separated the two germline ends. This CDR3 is CASSQDRPDNSPLHF. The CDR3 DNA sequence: TGTGCCAGCAGCCAGGACAGACCCGACAATTCACCCCTCCACTTT.

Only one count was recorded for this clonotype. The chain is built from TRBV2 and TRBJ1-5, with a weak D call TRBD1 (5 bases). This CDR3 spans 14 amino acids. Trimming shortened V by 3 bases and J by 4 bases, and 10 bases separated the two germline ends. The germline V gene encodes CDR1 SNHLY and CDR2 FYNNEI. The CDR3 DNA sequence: TGTGCCAGCAGTGAGGACACCCCGAATCAGCCCCAGCATTTT. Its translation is CASSEDTPNQPQHF.

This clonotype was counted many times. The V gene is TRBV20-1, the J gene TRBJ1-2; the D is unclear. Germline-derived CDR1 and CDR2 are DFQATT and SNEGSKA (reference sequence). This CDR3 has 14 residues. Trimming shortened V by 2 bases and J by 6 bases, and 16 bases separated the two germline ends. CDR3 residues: CSARWGSDGHGYTF. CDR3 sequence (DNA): TGCAGTGCTAGATGGGGTTCTGACGGTCATGGCTACACCTTC.

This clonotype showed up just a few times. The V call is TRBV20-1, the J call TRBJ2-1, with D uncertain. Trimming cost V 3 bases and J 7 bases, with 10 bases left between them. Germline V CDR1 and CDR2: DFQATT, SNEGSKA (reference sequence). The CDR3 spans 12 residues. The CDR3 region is CSARESGNEQFF. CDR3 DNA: TGCAGTGCTAGGGAGAGTGGAAATGAGCAGTTCTTC.

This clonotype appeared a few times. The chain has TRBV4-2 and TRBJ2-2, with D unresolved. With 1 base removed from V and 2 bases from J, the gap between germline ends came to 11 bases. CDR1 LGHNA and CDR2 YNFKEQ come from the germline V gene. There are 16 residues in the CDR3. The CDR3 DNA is TGTGCCAGCAGCCAAGTGGTAGGCCAAAACACCGGGGAGCTGTTTTTT. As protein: CASSQVVGQNTGELFF.